This is a list of T cell receptor beta chains from one sample in a study of blood T cell repertoires in COVID-19. Clones were sequenced by immunoSEQ multiplex PCR, and TCRdb holds only the in-frame ones, with some missing. The sample shows 150,000 to 200,000 clones, around 84% of them seen only once. What was sequenced was peripheral blood. These receptors all stem from a man aged 40-55 years with acute or convalescent COVID-19. Each CDR3 is given with its conserved first and last residue. A D gene is named only where the DNA matches it firmly. For some rows the clone size is stated as once, few or many, or as a class when expanded; others skip it.

D gene,clone size,V gene,CDR3 protein
-,-,TRBV10-3,CAISEGTLRREQYF
-,-,TRBV11-2,CASSLTVYEQYF
TRBD1,few,TRBV28,CASSPDRGRGTEAFF
TRBD1,once,TRBV2,CASSRTGRQETQYF
-,-,TRBV25-1,CASSFQDYQPQHF
-,once,TRBV28,CASSLSYRRETQYF
-,-,TRBV24-1,CATSDLQNRGYTF
TRBD2,-,TRBV11-2,CASSLSGASPTDTQYF
-,once,TRBV6-2/TRBV6-3,CASSRGAHNEQFF
-,-,TRBV2,CASSDSRGGSSGNTIYF
TRBD1,-,TRBV6-6,CASRPPEGAVVGYTF
-,-,TRBV30,CAWSFPFSSYNSPLHF
TRBD1,-,TRBV2,CASWGQKNTEAFF
-,once,TRBV2,CASSENSGYTDTQYF
TRBD1,-,TRBV28,CASSKQGSSYNEQFF
-,-,TRBV2,CASNRDLGREKLFF
TRBD2,-,TRBV10-2,CASSDSSGLSYEQYF
-,-,TRBV6-2/TRBV6-3,CASSNWAAGYEQYF
TRBD1,-,TRBV9,CASSESPTGVGNTIYF
-,few,TRBV29-1,CSISRDLGRNTIYF
TRBD2,-,TRBV6-1,CASSESLAGGGKQFF
-,-,TRBV6-1,CASSEGVPVYSPLHF
-,-,TRBV6-5,CASSTTNNQPQHF
-,-,TRBV11-3,CASSFGQSANTGELFF
-,few,TRBV6-2/TRBV6-3,CASSYQGRVNTEAFF
TRBD2,-,TRBV27,CASSLSILAGGSYNEQFF
TRBD2,-,TRBV19,CASSIRTSGAFGEQFF
-,few,TRBV15,CATSRPTGPGHEQYF
TRBD1,-,TRBV6-5,CASGGQGNTGELFF
TRBD1,-,TRBV6-2/TRBV6-3,CASSPGQADEQFF
TRBD2,-,TRBV9,CASTRGDRTGELFF
-,-,TRBV19,CASSFREIHQPQHF
TRBD2,-,TRBV3-1/TRBV3-2,CASSGTSGGAGRETQYF
-,once,TRBV30,CAWSALNSGQETQYF
TRBD1,-,TRBV27,CASSSTGGLAKNIQYF
TRBD1,-,TRBV5-6,CASSSRTGVREKLFF
-,-,TRBV9,CASSVDGLPTDTQYF
TRBD2,few,TRBV29-1,CSALGLAGVGEQYF
TRBD1,-,TRBV18,CASSPRDRLEKLFF
-,-,TRBV21-1,CASSKGRRGRRYGYTF
-,-,TRBV5-1,CASSLGGPPDTQYF
TRBD2,few,TRBV7-3,CASSLNPAGDNTQYF
TRBD1,-,TRBV10-3,CATTGQGNTEAFF
-,-,TRBV21-1,CASSTHDCSYNEQFF
TRBD1,-,TRBV6-5,CASSYSTGYTEAFF
TRBD1,-,TRBV18,CASSPVIGQGNMNTEAFF
TRBD1,-,TRBV5-1,CASSGGQLNYGYTF
-,-,TRBV5-4,CASSSRGRKETQYF
TRBD1,-,TRBV6-5,CASRRDRGLYEQYF
-,once,TRBV7-8,CASSLGGGSIYGYTF